This T cell receptor beta chain was recorded in a study (dated by TCRdb to 2013 to 2016). Notes on the research overall: The study tested whether tumor-infiltrating Tregs in breast cancer are recruited from blood Tregs or converted in situ from other CD4+ T cell subsets.

This clonotype is judged medium-sized (0.01 to 0.1%). Its antigen remains undetermined. The sample holds no much larger clone one base away, and base qualities are not on file. Tregs were isolated as CD4+CD25+CD127-/low cells. Tregs, naive and memory CD4+ T cells from tumor, blood and ipsilateral draining lymph nodes of five breast cancer patients underwent full-length TCR alpha and beta sequencing. Ficoll density gradient centrifugation was used to isolate mononuclear cells from either lymph nodes or less than 55 ml of peripheral blood. Sorted cell populations were confirmed by FACS to exceed 90% purity. Study-wide findings and limitations: Tumor memory CD4+ T cell TCR gene usage clustered with blood and lymph node memory CD4+ cells and lymph node naive CD4+ cells. The validation in the larger cohort was limited to a single TCR beta V-J rearrangement instead of whole repertoires. Tumor-infiltrating Treg TCR alpha and beta sequences overlapped most with tumor naive CD4+ T cells, then with blood naive CD4+ T cells.

Full-length TCR variable regions were amplified by 5' RACE PCR with constant-region reverse primers, and semi-nested PCR with Nested Universal Primer A was subsequently performed. Using the ReliaPrep RNA Cell Miniprep System, total RNA was extracted, and the SMARTer RACE 5'/3' Kit was then used to reverse transcribe the RNA into 5'RACE-ready cDNA. Full-length TCR alpha and beta libraries were barcoded with multiplex adaptors and sequenced on an Illumina MiSeq. Per the source publication's procedure: Sequencing data were pooled across the five patients for each of nine subset-tissue groups and compared by unsupervised clustering of TCR gene usage. The Morisita-Horn index was used to calculate repertoire similarity, with shared sequences weighted according to their contribution to each repertoire. The public reads were reprocessed in TCRdb via fastp at Q25 and MiXCR, keeping in-frame beta chains. Identical CDR3 proteins give one entry, which carries the most common genes and DNA. TCRdb assigned the V and J calls; the authors' analysis was not used. This sample holds about 9,800 distinct CDR3 sequences; 25% to 30% were observed only once. More than 2.5% of the sample is in the top ten clones.

For CDR1 and CDR2, the germline V gene lists ENHRY and SYGVKD. Spanning cysteine to phenylalanine, the CDR3 consists of 15 amino acids. CDR3 DNA is the only sequence kept; it has 45 bases, read in frame from the first base. At the junction V is shortened by 5 bases and J by 6 bases; bases outside the gene matches: 7. The rearrangement combines TRBV10-3 with TRBJ1-1, with 12 bases in between that match TRBD1. The material sequenced was Tregs sorted from blood. The clonotype originates from a female donor with breast cancer. The CDR3 loop reads CAISPGQGAGAEAFF. Read as DNA, the sequence is TGTGCCATCAGTCCGGGACAGGGGGCTGGCGCTGAAGCTTTCTTT.